The rows below give T cell receptor beta chains drawn from one sample of a study of blood T cell repertoires in COVID-19. The protocol was immunoSEQ multiplex PCR, while the TCRdb copy is restricted to in-frame clones and leaves out a portion. The sample records over 65,000 clones, approximately 86% being singletons. The sequencing sample was made of peripheral blood. These receptors were obtained from an elderly man with active COVID-19. The CDR3 runs from the conserved cysteine through the conserved F or W. Fields, in order: clone size, J gene, D gene, V gene, CDR3 DNA, CDR3 protein. D genes are given only for firm matches. Clone size is shown for a subset of rows, as once, few, many or a class of expanded clone.

NA	TRBJ2-4	NA	TRBV11-2	TGTGCCAGCAGTTGGGGAGTCCGGGGGAAAAACATTCAGTACTTC	CASSWGVRGKNIQYF
NA	TRBJ1-4	NA	TRBV5-6	TGTGCCAGCAGCGGCGGACAAGCAACTAATGAAAAACTGTTTTTT	CASSGGQATNEKLFF
NA	TRBJ2-1	TRBD2	TRBV11-3	TGTGCCAGCAGCTTAGCTGCAACTAGCGGGAGCGGTAATGAGCAGTTCTTC	CASSLAATSGSGNEQFF
NA	TRBJ2-3	TRBD2	TRBV6-2/TRBV6-3	TGTGCCAGCAGTCTACGACTAGCGGCAAGCACAGATACGCAGTATTTT	CASSLRLAASTDTQYF
NA	TRBJ2-3	TRBD2	TRBV29-1	TGCAGCGTAGAGCGGGAGTTGGCAGATACGCAGTATTTT	CSVERELADTQYF
NA	TRBJ1-1	TRBD1	TRBV12-5	TGTGCTAGTGGTTTGGGGACAGGGGTCGAAGCTTTCTTT	CASGLGTGVEAFF
few	TRBJ2-6	NA	TRBV4-3	TGCGCCAGCAGCCAAGATTTGGGGGGAATGGGAGGGGCCAACGTCCTGACTTTC	CASSQDLGGMGGANVLTF
NA	TRBJ2-1	NA	TRBV28	TGTGCCAGCAGTTTATTGCTGGGCCCTTTTAATGAGCAGTTCTTC	CASSLLLGPFNEQFF
NA	TRBJ1-3	NA	TRBV12-3/TRBV12-4	TGTGCCAGTGGACTTAACTCTGGAAACACCATATATTTT	CASGLNSGNTIYF
NA	TRBJ2-7	TRBD2	TRBV9	TGTGCCAGCAGCACAGAAGCGGGATTCACCTACGAGCAGTACTTC	CASSTEAGFTYEQYF
NA	TRBJ2-2	NA	TRBV6-1	TGTGCCAGCAGTGAGGGTTGGAGGTCCGGGGAGCTGTTTTTT	CASSEGWRSGELFF
NA	TRBJ1-2	NA	TRBV6-2/TRBV6-3	TGTGCCAGCAGTTACACTTTTGTCGCGGAGGACTATGGCTACGCCTTC	CASSYTFVAEDYGYAF
NA	TRBJ1-2	NA	TRBV3-1/TRBV3-2	TGTGCCAGCAGCCAAGTAGGGGCACAGAATGGCTACACCTTC	CASSQVGAQNGYTF
NA	TRBJ1-5	TRBD1	TRBV6-6	TGTGCCAGCAGTTACCCGACAGGGCGAGGCAATCAGCCCCAGCATTTT	CASSYPTGRGNQPQHF
NA	TRBJ1-3	NA	TRBV3-1/TRBV3-2	TGTGCCAGCAGCCAAGCTTTAAGTTGGCCACGGGGCACCATATATTTT	CASSQALSWPRGTIYF
few	TRBJ2-7	TRBD2	TRBV6-5	TGTGCCAGCAGCCCCGGGGAGGGACCCTACGAGCAGTACTTC	CASSPGEGPYEQYF
NA	TRBJ1-1	NA	TRBV5-1	TGCGCCAGCAGCTCGACACATATGAACACTGAAGCTTTCTTT	CASSSTHMNTEAFF
NA	TRBJ1-2	NA	TRBV6-5	TGTGCCAGCAGTTACTCGGGGCTCTATGGCTACACCTTC	CASSYSGLYGYTF
NA	TRBJ2-4	TRBD1	TRBV29-1	TGCAGCGTTGAGACAGGGCAAGCCAAAAACATTCAGTACTTC	CSVETGQAKNIQYF
NA	TRBJ1-6	TRBD1	TRBV19	TGTGCCAGTAGCCCGGGACAGGGGGTAAATAATTCACCCCTCCACTTT	CASSPGQGVNNSPLHF
NA	TRBJ2-1	TRBD2	TRBV3-1/TRBV3-2	TGTGCCAGCAGCCAAGGGCTAGCGGGGGCGGTTACTGAGCAGTTCTTC	CASSQGLAGAVTEQFF